These 23 T cell receptor beta chains were sequenced from one sample in a study of read filtering for tumor transcriptome and immune sequencing. Molecular barcoded adaptors covering alpha/delta and beta/gamma chains were used on roughly 400 ng RNA. TCRdb independently ran MiXCR on the reads; one entry per CDR3 protein. This table holds about 24,000 distinct CDR3 sequences, 20% to 25% found once. Material for sequencing was a population of CD138-negative cells sorted from bone marrow. The receptors were sampled from a donor at least 40 years old with multiple myeloma.

For this clonotype: Since a much larger clone is just one base distant, this may be a read error. The chain has TRBV19 and TRBJ2-3; the D is unclear. The CDR3 consists of 13 residues. Trimming pared 6 bases from V and 3 bases from J, leaving 10 bases between. Germline assignment: CDR1 LNHDA and CDR2 SQIVND (reference sequence). The CDR3, as DNA: TGTGCCAGTAGCGTGCTTGGTACAGATACGCAGTATTTT. The encoded protein is CASSVLGTDTQYF.

This clonotype appeared many times. The V and J genes are TRBV27 and TRBJ1-5; 7 nucleotides match TRBD1. Germline trimming cut 6 bases from V and 5 bases from J; bases unmatched to any gene: 4. The CDR3 has 13 residues. CDR1 is MNHEY, CDR2 SMNVEV, per germline (reference sequence). The CDR3 reads CASSHRGDQPQHF. In nucleotides, the CDR3 is TGTGCCAGCAGCCACAGGGGCGATCAGCCCCAGCATTTT.

The sample holds many counts of this clonotype. The V call is TRBV27, the J call TRBJ1-1; 7 bases align to TRBD1. V lost 7 bases, J lost 7 bases, and 9 bases stayed unmatched. The germline V gene has CDR1 MNHEY and CDR2 SMNVEV (reference sequence). The CDR3 extends over 13 amino acids. CDR3 bases: TGTGCCAGCACCCCCCAGGGGGGCATTGAAGCTTTCTTT. Translating gives CASTPQGGIEAFF.

The J gene is TRBJ1-1, the V gene TRBV5-6, with a weak D call TRBD1 (5 bases). The V gene's germline CDR1 is SGHDT and CDR2 YYEEEE. Deletions cut 5 bases from V and 3 bases from J, with 17 bases between. This CDR3 is built from 15 residues. This CDR3 reads CASRILQLRDTEAFF. Here the CDR3 DNA reads TGTGCCAGCAGAATTCTACAGCTCAGGGACACTGAAGCTTTCTTT.

The chain uses TRBV7-2 and TRBJ2-5; D not certain. Trimming removed 5 bases from V and 6 bases from J, with 28 bases in between. Germline CDR1 is SGHTA and CDR2 is FQGNSA. The CDR3 totals 18 residues. The CDR3 spells CASSGPPVTLRKAKTQYF. CDR3 nucleotides: TGTGCCAGCAGCGGCCCACCGGTGACTCTCCGAAAGGCAAAGACCCAGTACTTC.

The chain joins TRBV29-1 to TRBJ2-3, with unresolved D. Germline CDR1 is SQVTM and CDR2 is ANQGSEA. Trimming cost V 4 bases and J 0 bases, with 5 bases left between them. The length of the CDR3 is 12 residues. The CDR3: CSVGQSTDTQYF. In nucleotides, the CDR3 is TGCAGCGTTGGTCAGAGCACAGATACGCAGTATTTT.

CDR3 loop: CASSLPQDTQYF. The CDR3, as DNA: TGTGCCAGCAGTTTACCCCAAGATACGCAGTATTTT. This chain uses TRBV28 with TRBJ2-3, with D hard to call. Trimming removed 2 bases at V and 5 bases at J, with 5 bases between. CDR3 length: 12 amino acids. Germline values: CDR1 MDHEN, CDR2 SYDVKM.

This clonotype was observed many times. The chain carries TRBV7-9 and TRBJ2-3, with 8 nucleotides matching TRBD2. This CDR3 has 14 amino acids. Losses at the gene ends were 5 bases for V and 2 bases for J; bases not matched to a gene: 3. Germline V lookup: CDR1 SEHNR, CDR2 FQNEAQ (reference sequence). In DNA form, the CDR3 reads TGTGCCAGCAGCATCGGGAGGGCCACAGATACGCAGTATTTT. It translates to CASSIGRATDTQYF.

This clonotype was seen a handful of times. CDR3 nucleotide sequence: TGCAGTGCTAGTCCTTTGGGGACGGCGGGCCCAGGGCCCCAGCATTTT. Its translation is CSASPLGTAGPGPQHF. V and J are TRBV20-1 and TRBJ1-5; perhaps TRBD1 as D (5 bases). The germline gives CDR1 DFQATT, CDR2 SNEGSKA (reference sequence). There are 16 residues in the CDR3. V was cut by 3 bases and J by 9 bases, with 24 bases left in between.

The chain couples TRBV7-3 to TRBJ1-1; a possible D gene is TRBD1 (6 bases). Germline V gives CDR1 SGHTA, CDR2 FQGTGA. The V and J ends lost 5 bases and 3 bases respectively, with 10 bases between them. The CDR3 is 13 amino acids. The CDR3 spells CASSPRTDTEAFF. Here the CDR3 DNA reads TGTGCCAGCAGCCCCCGGACAGACACTGAAGCTTTCTTT.

This clonotype was detected ten times or more. CDR3 residues: CASSLNGQGNSYNEQFF. CDR3 DNA: TGCGCCAGCAGCTTAAACGGACAGGGAAATTCCTACAATGAGCAGTTCTTC. This chain links TRBV5-1 with TRBJ2-1; TRBD1 matches at 8 bases. CDR1 and CDR2 from the germline V gene are SGHRS and YFSETQ. The CDR3 length is 17 residues. Losses at the gene ends were 2 bases for V and 1 base for J; bases not matched to a gene: 8.

Of note for this clonotype: A read error may produce the germline difference seen at one junction end. The chain employs TRBV6-2 or TRBV6-3 and TRBJ2-7, with D possibly being TRBD1 (5 bases). The CDR3 totals 13 residues. CDR1 and CDR2 (germline): MNHEY, SVGEGT. In DNA form, the CDR3 reads TGTGCCAGCAGTAGCAGGGTAGTTTACGTGCAGTACTTC. This sequence encodes CASSSRVVYVQYF.

In the case of this clonotype: Germline and junction disagree at one end, which may indicate a read error. This sequence joins TRBV29-1 and TRBJ2-7, with D perhaps TRBD1 (6 bases). The germline CDR1 and CDR2 sequences are SQVTM and ANQGSEA. CDR3 length: 14 residues. CDR3 protein: CSVERQDSSHEQYF. The CDR3 coding sequence is TGCAGCGTTGAACGACAGGACAGCTCCCACGAGCAATACTTC.

The table lists this clonotype with many counts. The rearrangement joins TRBV29-1 to TRBJ2-5; D is unclear. The germline V gene has CDR1 SQVTM and CDR2 ANQGSEA. V dropped 3 bases and J dropped 5 bases, with 13 bases sitting between them. The CDR3 consists of 13 residues. This CDR3 reads CSVDSYSGETQYF. DNA of the CDR3: TGCAGCGTTGATTCCTACTCTGGGGAGACCCAGTACTTC.

This clonotype was counted at least ten times. CDR3 sequence (DNA): TGTGCCAGCAGCGGTCTAGGAGCGGGAGGCGGAAATGAGCAGTTCTTC. It is translated as CASSGLGAGGGNEQFF. This chain links TRBV7-3 with TRBJ2-1; 9 positions match TRBD2. Germline values: CDR1 SGHTA, CDR2 FQGTGA. V gave up 5 bases and J gave up 7 bases; unmatched junction bases: 12. This CDR3 has 16 amino acids.

There are many counts of this clonotype. V usage is TRBV28 and J usage is TRBJ1-2; the match to TRBD1 covers 7 bases. In germline, CDR1 is MDHEN, CDR2 SYDVKM. The CDR3 is 13 residues long. The V gene end was trimmed by 5 bases and the J gene end by 8 bases; junction bases not matched to a gene: 8. DNA of the CDR3: TGTGCCAGCAGTCAACCCGACAGGGTAGGCTACACCTTC. Protein product: CASSQPDRVGYTF.

There are many counts of this clonotype. This chain links TRBV28 with TRBJ1-1; 10 bases are a match to TRBD1. CDR3 length equals 14 residues. J gave up 10 bases and V 4 bases, and 9 bases lay outside the gene matches. Germline CDR1 and CDR2: MDHEN and SYDVKM. The CDR3 is CASSSLDRGGVAFF. The CDR3 DNA reads TGTGCCAGCAGTTCCTTGGACAGGGGGGGTGTAGCTTTCTTT.

On this clonotype: A far larger clone is one nucleotide away, so this likely arose from a read error. The V and J genes are TRBV12-3 or TRBV12-4 and TRBJ2-3; TRBD1 might be the D (5 bases). This CDR3 spans 15 amino acids. The CDR3 coding sequence is TGTGCCAGCAGTTTAAGACAGCCCTCCACAGATGCGCAGTATTTT. Its translation: CASSLRQPSTDAQYF.

This clonotype was counted ten times or more. The rearrangement uses TRBV2 and TRBJ2-1; no clear D gene. V was shortened by 4 bases and J by 7 bases, with 5 bases between the two germline ends. The CDR3 loop spans 11 amino acids. CDR1 SNHLY and CDR2 FYNNEI come from the germline V gene. The CDR3: CASSAKNEQFF. CDR3 DNA sequence: TGTGCCAGCAGTGCGAAGAATGAGCAGTTCTTC.

This clonotype was seen repeatedly, ten times or more. The J gene is TRBJ1-5, the V gene TRBV29-1, with a tentative D call TRBD1 (5 bases). The CDR3 consists of 13 residues. Germline V gives CDR1 SQVTM, CDR2 ANQGSEA. Trimming removed 2 bases from V and 4 bases from J, with 9 bases in between. The chain's CDR3 is CSVELGVNQPQHF. For the CDR3, the DNA is TGCAGCGTTGAATTGGGGGTTAATCAGCCCCAGCATTTT. The full variable domain, in which reference TRBV29-1 and TRBJ1-5 provide the parts outside the CDR3, is SAVISQKPSRDICQRGTSLTIQCQVDSQVTMMFWYRQQPGQSLTLIATANQGSEATYESGFVIDKFPISRPNLTFSTLTVSNMSPEDSSIYLCSVELGVNQPQHFGDGTRLSIL.

This clonotype was picked up a small number of times. The gene calls are TRBV3-1 and TRBJ2-3; D is ambiguous. Trimming cost V 2 bases and J 4 bases, with 7 bases left between them. Germline V gene data show CDR1 as LGHDT and CDR2 as YNNKEL (reference sequence). This CDR3 is built from 13 residues. CDR3 sequence reads: CASSQSVADTQYF. The CDR3 DNA reads TGTGCCAGCAGCCAATCCGTGGCAGATACGCAGTATTTT.

This clonotype has a count of ten or more. The chain couples TRBV11-3 to TRBJ2-2, with D tentatively TRBD2 (6 bases). This CDR3 has 14 residues. CDR1 SGHNT and CDR2 YENEEA come from the germline V gene. Between the trimmed V and J ends, which lost 2 bases and 4 bases, there was a span of 8 bases. CDR3 bases: TGTGCCAGCAGCTTAACTAGCAGCACCGGGGAGCTGTTTTTT. It translates to CASSLTSSTGELFF.

This clonotype was seen many times. J is TRBJ2-1 and V is TRBV13; 11 bases are a match to TRBD2. The CDR3 length is 14 residues. The germline V gene has CDR1 PRHDT and CDR2 FYEKMQ (reference sequence). J lost 6 bases, V lost 5 bases, and 3 bases had no gene match. CDR3 protein: CASSTSGSVNEQFF. The CDR3 nucleotides are TGTGCCAGCAGCACTAGCGGGAGTGTCAATGAGCAGTTCTTC.